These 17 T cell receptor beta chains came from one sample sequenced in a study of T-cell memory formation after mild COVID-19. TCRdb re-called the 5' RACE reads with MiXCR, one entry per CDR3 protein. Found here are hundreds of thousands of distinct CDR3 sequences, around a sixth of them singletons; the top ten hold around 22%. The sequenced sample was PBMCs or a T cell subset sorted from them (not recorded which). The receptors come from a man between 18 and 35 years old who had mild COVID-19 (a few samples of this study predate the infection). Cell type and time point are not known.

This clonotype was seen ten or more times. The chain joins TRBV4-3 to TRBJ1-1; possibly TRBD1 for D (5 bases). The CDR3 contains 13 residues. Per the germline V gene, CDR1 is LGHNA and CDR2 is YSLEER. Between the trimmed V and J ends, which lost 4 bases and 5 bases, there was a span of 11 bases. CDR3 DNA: TGCGCCAGCAGCCGGGGCAGTGGGACTGAAGCTTTCTTT. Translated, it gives CASSRGSGTEAFF.

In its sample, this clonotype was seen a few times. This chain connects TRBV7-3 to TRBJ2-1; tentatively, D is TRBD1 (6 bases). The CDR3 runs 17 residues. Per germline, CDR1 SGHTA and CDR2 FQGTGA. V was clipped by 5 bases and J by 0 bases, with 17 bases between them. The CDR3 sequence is CASSPAPGQSSYNEQFF. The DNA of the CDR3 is TGTGCCAGCAGCCCAGCACCCGGACAGAGCTCCTACAATGAGCAGTTCTTC.

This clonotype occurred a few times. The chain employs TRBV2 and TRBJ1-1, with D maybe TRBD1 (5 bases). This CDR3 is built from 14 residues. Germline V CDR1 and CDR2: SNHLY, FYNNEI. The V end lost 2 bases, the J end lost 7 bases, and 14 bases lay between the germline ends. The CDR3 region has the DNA TGTGCCAGCAGTGAATCCCCGGACATATTTGAAGCTTTCTTT. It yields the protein CASSESPDIFEAFF.

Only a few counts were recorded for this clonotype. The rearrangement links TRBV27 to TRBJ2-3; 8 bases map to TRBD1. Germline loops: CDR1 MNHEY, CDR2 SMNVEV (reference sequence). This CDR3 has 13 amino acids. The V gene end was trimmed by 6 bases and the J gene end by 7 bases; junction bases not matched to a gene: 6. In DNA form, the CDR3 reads TGTGCCAGCAGGCCCCGGGACAGGTATACGCAGTATTTT. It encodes CASRPRDRYTQYF.

Here the CDR3 reads CASSVWETDTQYF. The CDR3 coding sequence is TGTGCCAGCAGCGTATGGGAAACAGATACGCAGTATTTT. This chain links TRBV9 with TRBJ2-3; D is undetermined. V was pared by 1 base and J by 3 bases, with 6 bases between. CDR1 SGDLS and CDR2 YYNGEE come from the germline V gene. This CDR3 spans 13 amino acids.

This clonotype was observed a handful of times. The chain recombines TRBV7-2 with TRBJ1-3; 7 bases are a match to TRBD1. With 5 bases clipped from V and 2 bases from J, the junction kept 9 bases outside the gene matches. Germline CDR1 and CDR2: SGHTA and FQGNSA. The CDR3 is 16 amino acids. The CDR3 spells CASSQENRGPGNTIYF. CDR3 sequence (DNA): TGTGCCAGCAGCCAAGAGAACAGGGGCCCTGGAAACACCATATATTTT.

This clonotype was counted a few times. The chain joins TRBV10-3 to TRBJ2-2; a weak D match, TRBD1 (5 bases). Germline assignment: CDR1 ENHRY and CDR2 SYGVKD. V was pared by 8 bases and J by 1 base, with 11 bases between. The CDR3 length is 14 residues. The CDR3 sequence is CAIGSGQNTGELFF. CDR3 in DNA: TGTGCCATCGGCTCCGGACAGAACACCGGGGAGCTGTTTTTT.

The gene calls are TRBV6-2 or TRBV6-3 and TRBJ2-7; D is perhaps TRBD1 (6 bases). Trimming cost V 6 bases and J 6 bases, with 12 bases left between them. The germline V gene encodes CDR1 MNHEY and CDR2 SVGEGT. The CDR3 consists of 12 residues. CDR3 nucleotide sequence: TGTGCCAGCAGCGAACAGGGAGTCGAGCAGTACGTC. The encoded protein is CASSEQGVEQYV.

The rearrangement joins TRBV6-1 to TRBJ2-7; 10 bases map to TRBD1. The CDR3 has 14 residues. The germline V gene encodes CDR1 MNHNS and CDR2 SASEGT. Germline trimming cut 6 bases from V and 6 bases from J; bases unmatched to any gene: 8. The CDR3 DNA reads TGTGCCAGCAGGGGACAGGGGAGGACGTCCGAGCAGTACTTC. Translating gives CASRGQGRTSEQYF.

In nucleotides, the CDR3 is TGTGCCAGCAGTTTCGCAGGGGGGGCTGGGGCCAACGTCCTGACTTTC. Translation gives CASSFAGGAGANVLTF. The rearrangement links TRBV12-3 or TRBV12-4 to TRBJ2-6; D is perhaps TRBD1 or TRBD2 (7 bases each). The V and J ends lost 3 bases and 2 bases respectively, with 11 bases between them. The CDR3 has 16 amino acids.

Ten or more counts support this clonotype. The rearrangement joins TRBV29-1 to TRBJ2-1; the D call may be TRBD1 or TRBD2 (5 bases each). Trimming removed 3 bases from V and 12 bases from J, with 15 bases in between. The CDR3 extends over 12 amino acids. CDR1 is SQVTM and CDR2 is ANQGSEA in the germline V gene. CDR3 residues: CSVEGVVTTQFF. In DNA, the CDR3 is TGCAGCGTTGAGGGGGTGGTCACGACGCAGTTCTTC.

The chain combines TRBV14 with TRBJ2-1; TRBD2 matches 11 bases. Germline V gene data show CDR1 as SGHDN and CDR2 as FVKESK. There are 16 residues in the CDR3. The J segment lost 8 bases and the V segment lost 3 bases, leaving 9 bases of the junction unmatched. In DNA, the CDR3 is TGTGCCAGCAGCCAGACGACTAGCGGGGTGGTCGATGAGCAGTTCTTC. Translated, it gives CASSQTTSGVVDEQFF.

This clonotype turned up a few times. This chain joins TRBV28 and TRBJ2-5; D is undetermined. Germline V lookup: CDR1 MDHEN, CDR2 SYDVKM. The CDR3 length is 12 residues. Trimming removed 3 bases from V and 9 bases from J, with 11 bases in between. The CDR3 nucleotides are TGTGCCAGCAGTTTCGTCGTCCGCCCCCAGTACTTC. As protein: CASSFVVRPQYF.

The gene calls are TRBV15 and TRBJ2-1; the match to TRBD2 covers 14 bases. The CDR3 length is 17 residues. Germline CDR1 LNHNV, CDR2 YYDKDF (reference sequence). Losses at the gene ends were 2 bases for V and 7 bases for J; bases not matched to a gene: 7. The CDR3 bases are TGTGCCACCAGCAGAAGACTAGCGGGGGGGCCTAGGAATGAGCAGTTCTTC. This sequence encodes CATSRRLAGGPRNEQFF.

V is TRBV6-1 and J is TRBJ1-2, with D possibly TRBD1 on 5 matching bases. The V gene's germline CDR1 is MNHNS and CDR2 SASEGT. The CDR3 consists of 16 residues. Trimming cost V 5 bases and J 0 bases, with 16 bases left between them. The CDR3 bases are TGTGCCAGCAGTCAGATCGCCGGGGGAACTAACTATGGCTACACCTTC. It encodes CASSQIAGGTNYGYTF.

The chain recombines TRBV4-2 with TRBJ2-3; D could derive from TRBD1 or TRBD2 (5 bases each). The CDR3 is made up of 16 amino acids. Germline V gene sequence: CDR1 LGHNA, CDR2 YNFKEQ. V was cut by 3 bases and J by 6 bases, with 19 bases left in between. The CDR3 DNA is TGTGCCAGCAGCCAGACTGGGACGGGTGATGGTGATACGCAGTATTTT. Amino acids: CASSQTGTGDGDTQYF.

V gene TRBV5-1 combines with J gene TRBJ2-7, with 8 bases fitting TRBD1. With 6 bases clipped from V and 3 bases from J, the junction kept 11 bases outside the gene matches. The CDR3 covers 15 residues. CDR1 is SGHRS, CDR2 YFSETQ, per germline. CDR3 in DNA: TGCGCCAGCAAGTACGTGACAGGGGTTATCTACGAGCAGTACTTC. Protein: CASKYVTGVIYEQYF.